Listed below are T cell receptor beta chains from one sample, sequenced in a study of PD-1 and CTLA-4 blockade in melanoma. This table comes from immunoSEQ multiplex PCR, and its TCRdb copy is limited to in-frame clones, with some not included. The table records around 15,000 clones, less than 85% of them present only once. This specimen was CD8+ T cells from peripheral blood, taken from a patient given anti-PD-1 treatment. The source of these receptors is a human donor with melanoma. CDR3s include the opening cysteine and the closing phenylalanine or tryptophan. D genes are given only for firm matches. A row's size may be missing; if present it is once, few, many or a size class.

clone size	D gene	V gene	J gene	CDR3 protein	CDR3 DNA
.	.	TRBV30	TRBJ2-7	CAWSVRWGNLDEQYF	TGTGCCTGGAGTGTACGGTGGGGGAACCTGGACGAGCAGTACTTC
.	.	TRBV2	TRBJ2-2	CASSELGNTGELFF	TGTGCCAGCAGTGAACTTGGGAACACCGGGGAGCTGTTTTTT
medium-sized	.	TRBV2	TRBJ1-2	CASSGLVGYTF	TGTGCCAGCAGTGGTTTAGTCGGCTACACCTTC
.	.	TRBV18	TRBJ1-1	CASSPVEVNTEAFF	TGTGCCAGCTCACCAGTTGAGGTGAACACTGAAGCTTTCTTT
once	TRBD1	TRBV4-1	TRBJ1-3	CASSQGQGASGNTIYF	TGCGCCAGCAGCCAGGGACAGGGGGCTTCGGGAAACACCATATATTTT
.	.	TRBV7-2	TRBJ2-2	CASSLVPFGGTGELFF	TGTGCCAGCAGCTTAGTTCCTTTTGGGGGCACCGGGGAGCTGTTTTTT
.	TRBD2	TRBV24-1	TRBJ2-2	CATSRFGAGGFEDPNTGELFF	TGTGCCACCAGTCGTTTTGGGGCGGGAGGGTTTGAGGATCCGAACACCGGGGAGCTGTTTTTT
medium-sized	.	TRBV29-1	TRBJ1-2	CSVGLGIEAYGYTF	TGCAGCGTTGGATTGGGTATTGAGGCCTATGGCTACACCTTC
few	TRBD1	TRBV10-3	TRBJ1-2	CAISEWTGDNYGYTF	TGTGCCATCAGTGAGTGGACAGGAGATAACTATGGCTACACCTTC
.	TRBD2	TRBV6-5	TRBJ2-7	CASSFSGRAYEQYF	TGTGCCAGCAGTTTTAGCGGGAGGGCCTACGAGCAGTACTTC
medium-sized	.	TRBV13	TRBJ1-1	CASRLQGNTEAFF	TGTGCCAGCAGGCTCCAGGGGAACACTGAAGCTTTCTTT
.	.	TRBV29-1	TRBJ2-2	CSVVGSHTGELFF	TGCAGCGTTGTGGGTAGCCACACCGGGGAGCTGTTTTTT
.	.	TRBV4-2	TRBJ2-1	CASSQEGSGRSRSEQFF	TGTGCCAGCAGCCAAGAAGGATCCGGACGTTCTCGGAGTGAGCAGTTCTTC
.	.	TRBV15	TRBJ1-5	CATSRDRDNQPQHF	TGTGCCACCAGCAGAGACCGAGATAATCAGCCCCAGCATTTT
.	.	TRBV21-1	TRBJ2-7	CASSNKEQYF	TGTGCCAGCAGCAACAAGGAGCAGTACTTC
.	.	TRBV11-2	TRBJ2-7	CASSSYYADEQYF	TGTGCCAGCAGCTCTTACTACGCGGACGAGCAGTACTTC
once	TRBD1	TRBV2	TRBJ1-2	CASSEARDRGRGYTF	TGTGCCAGCAGTGAAGCTAGGGACAGGGGGAGAGGCTACACCTTC
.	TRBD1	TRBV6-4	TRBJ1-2	CASSRTGLYGYTF	TGTGCCAGCAGTAGGACAGGGCTCTATGGCTACACCTTC
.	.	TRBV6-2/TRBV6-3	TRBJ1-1	CASSYPNGGTEAFF	TGTGCCAGCAGTTACCCTAATGGGGGCACTGAAGCTTTCTTT
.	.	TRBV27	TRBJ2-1	CASSLTKSSYNEQFF	TGTGCCAGCAGTTTAACGAAAAGCTCCTACAATGAGCAGTTCTTC
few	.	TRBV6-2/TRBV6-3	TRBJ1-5	CASSYEGFNQPQHF	TGTGCCAGCAGTTACGAGGGGTTCAATCAGCCCCAGCATTTT
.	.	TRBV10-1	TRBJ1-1	CASSEGETEAFF	TGCGCCAGCAGTGAAGGGGAAACTGAAGCTTTCTTT
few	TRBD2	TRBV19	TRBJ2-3	CASSRTSLAASSTDTQYF	TGTGCCAGTAGTCGTACCTCGCTAGCGGCCTCCAGCACAGATACGCAGTATTTT
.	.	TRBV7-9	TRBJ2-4	CASSFNKGILRDIQYF	TGTGCCAGCAGCTTCAATAAGGGCATCTTGCGGGACATTCAGTACTTC
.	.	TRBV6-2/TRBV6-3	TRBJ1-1	CASSLLYTEAFF	TGTGCCAGCAGCCTGTTGTACACTGAAGCTTTCTTT
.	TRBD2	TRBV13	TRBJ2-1	CASSSGGRQEQFF	TGTGCCAGCAGCTCGGGCGGGAGACAGGAGCAGTTCTTC
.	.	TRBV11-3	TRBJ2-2	CASSFRMTGELFF	TGTGCCAGCAGCTTCCGGATGACCGGGGAGCTGTTTTTT
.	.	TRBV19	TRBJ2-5	CASSIRGSETQYF	TGTGCCAGTAGTATTAGAGGCTCAGAGACCCAGTACTTC
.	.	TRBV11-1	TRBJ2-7	CASSLAHPGDFSYEQYF	TGTGCCAGCAGCTTAGCGCACCCAGGGGACTTCTCCTACGAGCAGTACTTC
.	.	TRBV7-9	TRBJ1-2	CASSLADLAGRAYGYTF	TGTGCCAGCAGTTTAGCCGACCTAGCTGGTAGGGCCTATGGCTACACCTTC
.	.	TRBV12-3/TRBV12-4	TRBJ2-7	CASSFGGPYEQYF	TGTGCCAGCAGTTTCGGGGGACCCTACGAGCAGTACTTC
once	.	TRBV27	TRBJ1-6	CASRGITGRSPLHF	TGTGCCAGCAGGGGGATAACAGGACGATCACCCCTCCACTTT
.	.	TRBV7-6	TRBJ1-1	CASSLIDTDPSLGGAQNTEAFF	TGTGCCAGCAGCTTGATAGATACTGATCCTTCATTGGGGGGTGCACAGAACACTGAAGCTTTCTTT
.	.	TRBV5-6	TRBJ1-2	CASSLEARDMRGYTF	TGTGCCAGCAGCTTGGAGGCCAGGGATATGCGGGGCTACACCTTC
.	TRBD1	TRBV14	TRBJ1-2	CASSQGQVIAF	TGTGCCAGCAGCCAGGGACAGGTAATTGCCTTC
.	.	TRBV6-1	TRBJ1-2	CASSEVGATAGIYGYTF	TGTGCCAGCAGTGAAGTCGGGGCTACTGCAGGTATCTATGGCTACACCTTC
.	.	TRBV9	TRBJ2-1	CASSVGNSYNEQFF	TGTGCCAGCAGCGTTGGCAACTCCTACAATGAGCAGTTCTTC
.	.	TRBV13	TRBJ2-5	CASSFRQSQETQYF	TGTGCCAGCAGCTTTAGACAGAGCCAAGAGACCCAGTACTTC
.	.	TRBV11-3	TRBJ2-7	CASSLEAGFQDEQYF	TGTGCCAGCAGCTTAGAGGCAGGCTTTCAGGACGAGCAGTACTTC
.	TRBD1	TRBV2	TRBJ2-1	CASSSPTGVGYNEQFF	TGTGCCAGCAGTAGTCCGACAGGGGTCGGTTACAATGAGCAGTTCTTC
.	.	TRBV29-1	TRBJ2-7	CSVEGSGDRNYEQYF	TGCAGCGTTGAAGGATCGGGGGACAGAAACTACGAGCAGTACTTC
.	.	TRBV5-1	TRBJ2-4	CASRGGSLVDIQYF	TGCGCCAGCAGGGGGGGCTCTCTGGTGGACATTCAGTACTTC
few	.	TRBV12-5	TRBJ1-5	CASGSTVNQPQHF	TGTGCTAGTGGCTCGACAGTCAATCAGCCCCAGCATTTT
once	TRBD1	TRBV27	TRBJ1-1	CASRLGTGRTEAFF	TGTGCCAGCAGGCTCGGGACAGGGAGGACTGAAGCTTTCTTT
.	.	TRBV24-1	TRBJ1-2	CATSDPRAGGRHGYTF	TGTGCCACCAGTGATCCGCGGGCCGGGGGCCGGCATGGCTACACCTTC